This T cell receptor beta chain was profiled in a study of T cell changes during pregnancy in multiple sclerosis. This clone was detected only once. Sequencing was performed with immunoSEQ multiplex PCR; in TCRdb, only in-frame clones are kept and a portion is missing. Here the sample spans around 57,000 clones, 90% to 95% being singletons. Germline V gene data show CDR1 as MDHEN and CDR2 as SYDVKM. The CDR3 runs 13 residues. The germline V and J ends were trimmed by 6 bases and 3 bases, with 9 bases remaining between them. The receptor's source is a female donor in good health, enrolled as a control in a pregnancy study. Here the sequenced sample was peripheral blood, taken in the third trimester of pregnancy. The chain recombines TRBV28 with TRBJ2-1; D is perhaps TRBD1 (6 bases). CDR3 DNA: TGTGCCAGCAGGCAGGGGCGCTACAATGAGCAGTTCTTC. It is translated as CASRQGRYNEQFF. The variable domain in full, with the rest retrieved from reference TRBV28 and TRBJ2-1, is DVKVTQSSRYLVKRTGEKVFLECVQDMDHENMFWYRQDPGLGLRLIYFSYDVKMKEKGDIPEGYSVSREKKERFSLILESASTNQTSMYLCASRQGRYNEQFFGPGTRLTVL.